Shown below are 21 T cell receptor beta chains from a single sample sequenced in a study of blood T cell repertoires in COVID-19 (dated by TCRdb to between 2020 and 2021). Library creation used the immunoSEQ multiplex PCR assay. This immuneACCESS table, as held by TCRdb, lists in-frame sequences with V and J called but not all clones. Of the missing ones, under half trace to an unresolved V gene in checked studies; the others have no known cause. Across this sample there are 200,000 to 300,000 clones, with around 87% seen only once. Clones ranked in the top ten supply around 2.5% of the sample. Sequencing used peripheral blood. The receptors were gathered from a woman aged 45-60 years with acute or convalescent COVID-19.

The sample holds one count of this clone. The J gene is TRBJ2-7, the V gene TRBV5-5; D is unresolved. The germline V gene encodes CDR1 SGHKS and CDR2 YYEKEE (reference sequence). This CDR3 is built from 12 residues. V dropped 1 base and J dropped 0 bases, with 2 bases sitting between them. The CDR3 coding sequence is TGTGCCAGCAGCTTGTACTCCTACGAGCAGTACTTC. Protein product: CASSLYSYEQYF.

The sample holds one count of this clone. This chain links TRBV7-2 with TRBJ1-2; 7 nucleotides align to TRBD1. Losses at the gene ends were 1 base for V and 2 bases for J; bases not matched to a gene: 4. This CDR3 spans 15 amino acids. CDR1 and CDR2 (germline): SGHTA, FQGNSA. For the CDR3, the DNA is TGTGCCAGCAGCTTAGGGGCCAGGGGGAACTATGGCTACACCTTC. It specifies CASSLGARGNYGYTF.

The chain's CDR3 is CASSLDRGTQQPQHF. The CDR3 nucleotides are TGTGCCAGCAGTTTAGACAGGGGGACGCAGCAGCCCCAGCATTTT. The gene calls are TRBV27 and TRBJ1-5; TRBD1 matches at 9 bases. Germline CDR1 MNHEY, CDR2 SMNVEV (reference sequence). The CDR3 contains 15 residues. The ends lost 2 bases at V and 7 bases at J; junction bases unmatched: 6.

Only one count was recorded for this clone. The chain recombines TRBV27 with TRBJ2-2; the match to TRBD1 covers 7 bases. Germline CDR1 is MNHEY and CDR2 is SMNVEV (reference sequence). This CDR3 comprises 15 residues. Losses at the gene ends were 3 bases for V and 6 bases for J; bases not matched to a gene: 7. The CDR3, as DNA: TGTGCCAGCAGTTTTGGTAGGGGGCGGCCCGGGGAGCTGTTTTTT. This encodes CASSFGRGRPGELFF.

The chain combines TRBV6-4 with TRBJ2-3; 7 bases are shared with TRBD2. The V segment lost 6 bases and the J segment 2 bases; nucleotides outside the gene matches: 5. This CDR3 region has 14 residues. CDR1 is MRHNA, CDR2 SNTAGT, per germline. CDR3 sequence (DNA): TGTGCCAGCAGCCCGGGGACTAACACAGATACGCAGTATTTT. The encoded protein is CASSPGTNTDTQYF.

The chain has TRBV29-1 and TRBJ1-1; D unclear. The CDR3 contains 13 residues. V lost 4 bases, J lost 5 bases, and 14 bases lay in between. CDR1 and CDR2 (germline): SQVTM, ANQGSEA. CDR3 sequence reads: CSVGSGSWTEAFF. CDR3 coding DNA: TGCAGCGTTGGGTCCGGTAGTTGGACTGAAGCTTTCTTT.

The chain couples TRBV2 to TRBJ1-1; D is uncertain. Trimming left V 3 bases short and J 7 bases short, with 9 bases between. CDR1 SNHLY and CDR2 FYNNEI come from the germline V gene. There are 12 residues in the CDR3. CDR3 residues: CASSDWSFEAFF. Here the CDR3 DNA reads TGTGCCAGCAGTGACTGGAGTTTTGAAGCTTTCTTT.

This chain uses TRBV7-2 with TRBJ1-1; D remains ambiguous. Germline lookup yields CDR1 SGHTA and CDR2 FQGNSA. The CDR3 runs to 15 residues. V was pared by 5 bases and J by 3 bases, with 16 bases between. The CDR3: CASSQLVGGYTEAFF. As DNA, the CDR3 is TGTGCCAGCAGCCAGTTAGTGGGAGGGTACACTGAAGCTTTCTTT.

The chain carries TRBV16 and TRBJ1-1; no reliable D call. The V gene's germline CDR1 is KGHSY and CDR2 FQNENV. Trimming took off 0 bases at V and 5 bases at J, with 13 bases between the two ends. The CDR3 totals 15 residues. DNA for the CDR3: TGTGCCAGCAGCCAATCTAGTGCGTACGGGACTGAAGCTTTCTTT. Translation gives CASSQSSAYGTEAFF. Variable domain in full (rest from reference TRBV16 and TRBJ1-1): GEEVAQTPKHLVRGEGQKAKLYCAPIKGHSYVFWYQQVLKNEFKFLISFQNENVFDETGMPKERFSAKCLPNSPCSLEIQATKLEDSAVYFCASSQSSAYGTEAFFGQGTRLTVV.

This sequence joins TRBV5-1 and TRBJ2-5; TRBD1 matches 8 bases. There are 15 residues in the CDR3. J lost 2 bases, V lost 1 base, and 4 bases had no gene match. Germline-derived CDR1 and CDR2 are SGHRS and YFSETQ. CDR3 amino acids: CASSLLGQAQETQYF. CDR3 bases: TGCGCCAGCAGCTTGTTGGGACAGGCACAAGAGACCCAGTACTTC.

The rearrangement uses TRBV7-3 and TRBJ2-1; D is uncertain. V lost 5 bases, J lost 3 bases, and 17 bases lay in between. Germline loops: CDR1 SGHTA, CDR2 FQGTGA. This CDR3 region has 16 residues. The CDR3 here is CASSREPSLRYNEQFF. CDR3 nucleotide sequence: TGTGCCAGCAGCCGTGAGCCCTCCCTACGCTACAATGAGCAGTTCTTC.

This rearrangement joins TRBV2 to TRBJ1-5; TRBD1 aligns across 9 bases. Trimming at V came to 4 bases and at J to 5 bases, leaving 0 bases not matched to a gene. The CDR3 runs 13 residues. The germline gives CDR1 SNHLY, CDR2 FYNNEI. This CDR3 is CASSGTGDQPQHF. The CDR3 nucleotides are TGTGCCAGCAGTGGGACAGGGGATCAGCCCCAGCATTTT. The entire variable domain, with the rest obtained from reference TRBV2 and TRBJ1-5, is as follows: EPEVTQTPSHQVTQMGQEVILRCVPISNHLYFYWYRQILGQKVEFLVSFYNNEISEKSEIFDDQFSVERPDGSNFTLKIRSTKLEDSAMYFCASSGTGDQPQHFGDGTRLSIL.

This clone was counted only a few times. This chain uses TRBV7-8 with TRBJ2-7, with D unresolved. V shed 0 bases and J shed 3 bases, with 15 bases lying between them. Looked up from germline, CDR1 is SGHVS and CDR2 is FQNEAQ. The CDR3 has 16 amino acids. The CDR3 loop reads CASSLAFGQANYEQYF. The CDR3 nucleotides read TGTGCCAGCAGCTTAGCTTTTGGTCAGGCAAACTACGAGCAGTACTTC.

This chain joins TRBV7-2 and TRBJ1-2, with 7 positions matching TRBD1. J lost 3 bases, V lost 0 bases, and 7 bases had no gene match. Germline CDR1 reads SGHTA; CDR2 reads FQGNSA. The CDR3 has 16 amino acids. The CDR3, as DNA: TGTGCCAGCAGCTTAGCGAGGGGGCAGTCGGACTATGGCTACACCTTC. It encodes CASSLARGQSDYGYTF.

This clone was seen only once. The chain is built from TRBV7-6 and TRBJ1-6; 7 bases are shared with TRBD1. This CDR3 is 15 amino acids long. Germline V CDR1 and CDR2: SGHVS, FNYEAQ. V trimming: 1 base; J trimming: 8 bases; junction bases outside the gene matches: 5. The CDR3 protein is CASSLVGTGDSPLHF. The CDR3 bases are TGTGCCAGCAGCTTAGTCGGTACAGGGGATTCACCCCTCCACTTT.

The chain carries TRBV15 and TRBJ2-7; 8 bases are a match to TRBD2. There are 18 residues in the CDR3. Germline CDR1 LNHNV, CDR2 YYDKDF (reference sequence). V lost 0 bases and J lost 4; bases outside the gene matches: 14. This CDR3 reads CATSRDDFTSGEPYEQYF. In DNA, the CDR3 is TGTGCCACCAGCAGAGATGACTTTACTAGCGGAGAACCTTACGAGCAGTACTTC. Variable domain in full (rest from reference TRBV15 and TRBJ2-7): DAMVIQNPRYQVTQFGKPVTLSCSQTLNHNVMYWYQQKSSQAPKLLFHYYDKDFNNEADTPDNFQSRRPNTSFCFLDIRSPGLGDTAMYLCATSRDDFTSGEPYEQYFGPGTRLTVT.

The V gene is TRBV28, the J gene TRBJ2-1; D is perhaps TRBD2 (5 bases). The CDR3 covers 16 residues. V was shortened by 8 bases and J by 0 bases, with 17 bases between the two germline ends. From germline, CDR1 is MDHEN and CDR2 SYDVKM. CDR3 bases: TGTGCCAGCGGGTACTCGGGATTAAGCTCCTACAATGAGCAGTTCTTC. As protein: CASGYSGLSSYNEQFF.

The chain carries TRBV25-1 and TRBJ1-6, with no clear D. Germline CDR1 and CDR2: MGHDK and SYGVNS. Trimming took 4 bases from V and 8 from J, leaving 15 bases between them. The CDR3 has 15 residues. CDR3 protein: CASSATSPGDSPLHF. In DNA form, the CDR3 reads TGTGCCAGCAGTGCTACCTCTCCCGGGGATTCACCCCTCCACTTT.

This chain joins TRBV5-4 and TRBJ2-7; TRBD2 might be the D (6 bases). The V end was cut by 3 bases, the J end by 4 bases, with 17 bases between. The CDR3 totals 15 residues. CDR1 and CDR2 (germline): SGHNT, YYREEE (reference sequence). The CDR3 protein is CASSSTGGKAYEQYF. The CDR3 coding sequence is TGTGCCAGCAGCTCGACGGGCGGGAAAGCTTACGAGCAGTACTTC. The full variable domain, completed using reference TRBV5-4 and TRBJ2-7, is ETGVTQSPTHLIKTRGQQVTLRCSSQSGHNTVSWYQQALGQGPQFIFQYYREEENGRGNFPPRFSGLQFPNYSSELNVNALELDDSALYLCASSSTGGKAYEQYFGPGTRLTVT.

The genes are TRBV10-3 and TRBJ2-5, with D uncertain. Trimming took off 2 bases at V and 5 bases at J, with 9 bases between the two ends. CDR3 length: 13 amino acids. CDR1 and CDR2 from the germline V gene are ENHRY and SYGVKD. CDR3 residues: CAISEIAGETQYF. DNA of the CDR3: TGTGCCATCAGTGAGATAGCCGGGGAGACCCAGTACTTC.

The rearrangement uses TRBV9 and TRBJ2-7; D gene ambiguous. The length of the CDR3 is 13 residues. V was trimmed by 3 bases and J by 2 bases, leaving 9 bases between them. Germline CDR1 and CDR2: SGDLS and YYNGEE. CDR3 sequence: CASSGLGAYEQYF. The CDR3 DNA follows: TGTGCCAGCAGCGGTCTAGGCGCCTACGAGCAGTACTTC.